This is a list of T cell receptor beta chains from one sample in a study of blood T cell repertoires in COVID-19. TCRdb's table, derived via immunoSEQ multiplex PCR, lists solely in-frame clones and lacks some. The table lists 90,000 to 110,000 clones, roughly 88% of them singletons. Sequencing used peripheral blood. The receptors shown here come from a woman older than 75 with active or convalescent COVID-19. Both conserved end residues are part of each CDR3. Fields, in order: D gene, J gene, clone size, V gene, CDR3 DNA, CDR3 protein. A D gene is named only where the DNA matches it firmly. Rows may omit the clone size; those that give it use once, few, many or a size class.

-	TRBJ1-4	-	TRBV3-1/TRBV3-2	TGTGCCAGCAGCCGGAGGGAGGGGGAAAAACTGTTTTTT	CASSRREGEKLFF
TRBD2	TRBJ2-2	-	TRBV7-2	TGTGCCAGCAGGGAGCTAGCGGGAGGCGGCACCGGGGAGCTGTTTTTT	CASRELAGGGTGELFF
TRBD1	TRBJ2-2	-	TRBV7-3	TGTGCCAGCAGCTCGACACAGGGGTTAACCGGGGAGCTGTTTTTT	CASSSTQGLTGELFF
-	TRBJ2-1	once	TRBV30	TGTGCCTGGAGGGGCAGTGCCTACAATGAGCAGTTCTTC	CAWRGSAYNEQFF
-	TRBJ2-7	-	TRBV30	TGTGCCGGAATCCGGCCGACAGGAATCGGGCAGTACTTC	CAGIRPTGIGQYF
TRBD1	TRBJ1-1	few	TRBV18	TGTGCCAGCTCACCACCTGGGGACAGGTCGGGAGGTGAAGCTTTCTTT	CASSPPGDRSGGEAFF
-	TRBJ2-7	-	TRBV21-1	TGTGCCAGCAGCAAAGCGCAAAATCGGGACAGCAGCGGGGAGCAGTACTTC	CASSKAQNRDSSGEQYF
-	TRBJ2-3	-	TRBV14	TGTGCCAGCAGCCAAACTACCCACCTAGATACGCAGTATTTT	CASSQTTHLDTQYF
-	TRBJ2-1	-	TRBV2	TGTGCCAGCAGTGCCTCTTCCTCCTACAATGAGCAGTTCTTC	CASSASSSYNEQFF
-	TRBJ2-6	-	TRBV3-1/TRBV3-2	TGTGCCAGCAGCCGCTCCAGGGGCTACTCTGGGGCCAACGTCCTGACTTTC	CASSRSRGYSGANVLTF
TRBD1	TRBJ1-1	-	TRBV5-4	TGTGCCAGCAGCTCCACACAGGGGTGGACTGAAGCTTTCTTT	CASSSTQGWTEAFF
-	TRBJ2-7	few	TRBV2	TGTGCCAGCATATCGGAGGGCAGCTCCTACGAGCAGTACTTC	CASISEGSSYEQYF
TRBD2	TRBJ2-3	-	TRBV6-5	TGTGCCAGCAGTTACTCGCCTAGCGGAGCCACAGATACGCAGTATTTT	CASSYSPSGATDTQYF
TRBD2	TRBJ2-3	-	TRBV5-1	TGCGCCAGCAGCCCTAGCGGAACCACAGATACGCAGTATTTT	CASSPSGTTDTQYF
-	TRBJ1-1	-	TRBV4-1	TGCGCCAGCAGGGGGCCCCTTAGGAACACTGAAGCTTTCTTT	CASRGPLRNTEAFF
-	TRBJ1-1	-	TRBV19	TGTGCCAGTAGCACCCGGGGGGGCAGGACTGAAGCTTTCTTT	CASSTRGGRTEAFF
TRBD2	TRBJ2-1	-	TRBV24-1	TGTGCCACCAGTGATTCTAGCGGTAATGCTTTGCATGAGCAGTTCTTC	CATSDSSGNALHEQFF
-	TRBJ1-1	-	TRBV5-5	TGTGCCAGCAGCTTCAACCGGGACAAAAACACTGAAGCTTTCTTT	CASSFNRDKNTEAFF
TRBD2	TRBJ2-4	-	TRBV13	TGTGCCAGCAGCTCCCCAGTCGGGGGGGAGGGCGCCAAAAACATTCAGTACTTC	CASSSPVGGEGAKNIQYF
-	TRBJ2-7	once	TRBV29-1	TGCAGCGTTGTTGTCAGGGGGGCCTACGAGCAGTACTTC	CSVVVRGAYEQYF
TRBD1	TRBJ1-6	-	TRBV6-6	TGTGCCAGCTCCGCCGGGACAGGGGTTTCACCCCTCCACTTT	CASSAGTGVSPLHF
-	TRBJ2-7	once	TRBV18	TGTGCCAGCTCACCTTCAGCGGGCCGATCCTACGAGCAGTACTTC	CASSPSAGRSYEQYF
TRBD2	TRBJ2-5	-	TRBV7-2	TGTGCCAGCAGACAAAGCGGGAGGGCTGAGACCCAGTACTTC	CASRQSGRAETQYF
-	TRBJ2-1	-	TRBV3-1/TRBV3-2	TGTGCCAGCAGCCGAGGCAGCAACAATGAGCAGTTCTTC	CASSRGSNNEQFF
-	TRBJ2-2	-	TRBV19	TGTGCCAGTAGAATAGGGGTCGCAGGGGTCACCGGGGAGCTGTTTTTT	CASRIGVAGVTGELFF
-	TRBJ1-5	-	TRBV5-6	TGTGCCAGCAGCTTGCGCAGGGTTTTAGGTCAGCCCCAGCATTTT	CASSLRRVLGQPQHF
-	TRBJ2-1	-	TRBV6-5	TGTGCCAGCAGTTCCCGGGGGACGGCGCAGTTCTTC	CASSSRGTAQFF